This passage covers 20 T cell receptor beta chains from one sample sequenced in a study of blood T cell repertoires in COVID-19. Clones were read by immunoSEQ multiplex PCR, and TCRdb kept only the in-frame ones, dropping some. Among approximately 210,000 clones listed, 80% to 90% were seen once. The sequenced sample consisted of peripheral blood. These receptors all stem from a woman in her forties or fifties with active or convalescent COVID-19.

The chain couples TRBV5-7 to TRBJ2-1, with D possibly being TRBD2 (5 bases). Being an ORF, TRBV5-7 has a function that is uncertain. Deletions cut 1 base from V and 6 bases from J, with 11 bases between. This CDR3 is 14 amino acids long. The CDR3 protein is CASSLWEYLNEQFF. In DNA form, the CDR3 reads TGTGCCAGCAGCTTGTGGGAGTATCTCAATGAGCAGTTCTTC.

J is TRBJ1-2 and V is TRBV6-5, with 7 bases fitting TRBD1. CDR3 length: 15 amino acids. The germline V gene has CDR1 MNHEY and CDR2 SVGAGI. Trimming removed 6 bases from V and 3 bases from J; junction bases left unmatched: 10. The CDR3 coding sequence is TGTGCCAGCAGCAGGCCTGACAGGGAGGACTATGGCTACACCTTC. Protein: CASSRPDREDYGYTF.

The chain uses TRBV11-3 and TRBJ2-2; D is undetermined. The CDR3 sequence is 15 residues long. In germline, CDR1 is SGHNT, CDR2 YENEEA. V was cut by 2 bases and J by 1 base, with 8 bases left in between. The CDR3 DNA sequence: TGTGCCAGCAGCTTACATTCGGGGAACACCGGGGAGCTGTTTTTT. Its protein is CASSLHSGNTGELFF.

DNA of the CDR3: TGCGCCAGCAGCTTCGAGGGCGTTTCCTACAATGAGCAGTTCTTC. Amino acid sequence: CASSFEGVSYNEQFF. V usage is TRBV5-1 and J usage is TRBJ2-1; D perhaps matches TRBD2 (5 bases). Germline assignment: CDR1 SGHRS and CDR2 YFSETQ. This CDR3 contains 15 residues. V was shortened by 2 bases and J by 1 base, with 10 bases between the two germline ends.

V gene TRBV10-3 combines with J gene TRBJ2-2; the D gene is possibly TRBD1 (8 bases). The CDR3 totals 16 residues. Looked up from germline, CDR1 is ENHRY and CDR2 is SYGVKD. V dropped 3 bases and J dropped 5 bases, with 16 bases sitting between them. CDR3 in amino acids: CAISELGQGGTGELFF. In DNA form, the CDR3 reads TGTGCCATCAGTGAATTAGGACAGGGAGGGACCGGGGAGCTGTTTTTT.

This rearrangement joins TRBV6-4 to TRBJ2-3, with D uncertain. V lost 6 bases, J lost 0 bases, and 7 bases lay in between. There are 13 residues in the CDR3. Germline V gene lookup returns CDR1 MRHNA and CDR2 SNTAGT. CDR3 loop: CASSLLSTDTQYF. CDR3 nucleotide sequence: TGTGCCAGCAGCCTACTAAGCACAGATACGCAGTATTTT.

The chain employs TRBV3-1 (or the pseudogene TRBV3-2) and TRBJ2-7; 10 bases line up with TRBD2. The CDR3 loop spans 16 amino acids. CDR1 is LGHDT and CDR2 is YNNKEL in the germline V gene (reference sequence). V gave up 1 base and J gave up 1 base; unmatched junction bases: 4. The CDR3 DNA reads as TGTGCCAGCAGCCAAGCTAGCGGGAGTAGGTCCTACGAGCAGTACTTC. This sequence encodes CASSQASGSRSYEQYF.

V usage is TRBV6-1 and J usage is TRBJ1-5; D not certain. In germline, CDR1 is MNHNS, CDR2 SASEGT. V was clipped by 3 bases and J by 4 bases, with 10 bases between them. The CDR3 consists of 14 residues. CDR3 coding DNA: TGTGCCAGCAGTGATTGGTACGGGAATCAGCCCCAGCATTTT. Translation: CASSDWYGNQPQHF.

In its sample, this clone was seen a few times. The chain combines TRBV3-1 (or the pseudogene TRBV3-2) with TRBJ1-3, with TRBD1 matching over 8 bases. CDR1 and CDR2 from the germline V gene are LGHDT and YNNKEL (reference sequence). The CDR3 length is 16 residues. V shed 1 base and J 2 bases; nucleotides not matched to a gene: 4. CDR3 DNA: TGTGCCAGCAGCCAAGCCCAGGGGGCAGCTGGAAACACCATATATTTT. Translated, it gives CASSQAQGAAGNTIYF.

This chain uses TRBV2 with TRBJ1-2, with 10 bases matching TRBD1. V shed 5 bases, J shed 7 bases, and the junction held 4 bases outside the gene matches. CDR1 and CDR2 from the germline V gene are SNHLY and FYNNEI. There are 13 residues in the CDR3. The CDR3 here is CASSRQGASGYTF. In DNA, the CDR3 is TGTGCCAGCAGTAGACAGGGGGCGTCTGGCTACACCTTC.

The chain recombines TRBV3-1 (or the pseudogene TRBV3-2) with TRBJ1-2, with 12 bases lining up with TRBD1. The length of the CDR3 is 14 residues. J was trimmed by 14 bases and V by 4 bases; bases with no gene match: 11. Germline V gene lookup returns CDR1 LGHDT and CDR2 YNNKEL (reference sequence). The CDR3 DNA is TGTGCCAGCAGCCCGGGACAGGGGGCCTTGCCGGGTACCTTC. It encodes CASSPGQGALPGTF.

The chain joins TRBV15 to TRBJ2-2, with 7 positions matching TRBD1. Germline V gene sequence: CDR1 LNHNV, CDR2 YYDKDF (reference sequence). CDR3 size: 15 residues. Germline trimming cut 1 base from V and 1 base from J; bases unmatched to any gene: 0. The CDR3 bases are TGTGCCACCAGCAGAGGACAGGGGAACACCGGGGAGCTGTTTTTT. Amino acids: CATSRGQGNTGELFF. Combining the CDR3 with reference TRBV15 and TRBJ2-2 gives the whole variable domain DAMVIQNPRYQVTQFGKPVTLSCSQTLNHNVMYWYQQKSSQAPKLLFHYYDKDFNNEADTPDNFQSRRPNTSFCFLDIRSPGLGDTAMYLCATSRGQGNTGELFFGEGSRLTVL.

This clone was seen only a few times. The V gene is TRBV28, the J gene TRBJ1-1; D gene ambiguous. Germline lookup yields CDR1 MDHEN and CDR2 SYDVKM. The CDR3 runs to 13 residues. V was cut by 2 bases and J by 3 bases, with 7 bases left in between. Here the CDR3 DNA reads TGTGCCAGCAGTTTACAGTTGTACACTGAAGCTTTCTTT. It yields the protein CASSLQLYTEAFF.

In its sample, this clone was seen once. The rearrangement links TRBV6-5 to TRBJ1-1; D is undetermined. The CDR3 totals 13 residues. The V end was cut by 7 bases, the J end by 1 base, with 10 bases between. The V gene's germline CDR1 is MNHEY and CDR2 SVGAGI. CDR3 bases: TGTGCCAGCAATAAAGGGAGGAACACTGAAGCTTTCTTT. Its translation is CASNKGRNTEAFF.

The chain employs TRBV19 and TRBJ2-2, with a weak D call TRBD2 (5 bases). Trimming removed 6 bases at V and 2 bases at J, with 10 bases between. Germline V lookup: CDR1 LNHDA, CDR2 SQIVND (reference sequence). CDR3 size: 14 residues. CDR3 nucleotide sequence: TGTGCCAGTAGCCAAGCGGCAAACACCGGGGAGCTGTTTTTT. Translating it yields CASSQAANTGELFF.

The J gene is TRBJ1-1, the V gene TRBV12-3 or TRBV12-4; tentative D call: TRBD1 (6 bases). CDR3 length: 13 amino acids. Trimming shortened V by 2 bases and J by 5 bases, and 9 bases separated the two germline ends. CDR3 protein: CASSLMQGTEAFF. CDR3 DNA sequence: TGTGCCAGCAGTTTAATGCAGGGGACTGAAGCTTTCTTT.

The chain couples TRBV7-9 to TRBJ2-5; 11 nucleotides agree with TRBD2. This CDR3 has 17 residues. V lost 4 bases and J lost 3; bases outside the gene matches: 10. Germline V gene sequence: CDR1 SEHNR, CDR2 FQNEAQ (reference sequence). The CDR3 reads CASSSGSLAGGKETQYF. In DNA form, the CDR3 reads TGTGCCAGCAGCTCGGGGTCCCTAGCGGGAGGAAAAGAGACCCAGTACTTC.

This chain uses TRBV11-2 with TRBJ2-5; 8 bases are a match to TRBD2. Germline CDR1 is SGHAT and CDR2 is FQNNGV. The CDR3 extends over 14 amino acids. V lost 5 bases to trimming and J lost 6 bases; unmatched junction nucleotides: 8. In nucleotides, the CDR3 is TGTGCCAGCAGCCCCCGTAGTAGCGGGAAGACCCAGTACTTC. Its translation is CASSPRSSGKTQYF.

The chain recombines TRBV27 with TRBJ1-2, with 7 bases aligning to TRBD1. After removal of 1 base from V and 3 bases from J, the junction contained 8 bases not matched to a gene. Germline lookup yields CDR1 MNHEY and CDR2 SMNVEV (reference sequence). CDR3 length: 16 amino acids. CDR3 sequence: CASSLLRGRGYYGYTF. The CDR3, as DNA: TGTGCCAGCAGTTTATTGAGGGGGCGCGGATACTATGGCTACACCTTC.

There are a few counts of this clone. The same CDR3 can be traced to other DNA sequences in this sample. J is TRBJ1-4 and V is TRBV3-1 (or the pseudogene TRBV3-2); D not certain. Germline V gene lookup returns CDR1 LGHDT and CDR2 YNNKEL (reference sequence). The CDR3 is 11 residues long. Trimming left V 8 bases short and J 5 bases short, with 6 bases between. The CDR3: CASRRNEKLFF. Here the CDR3 DNA reads TGTGCCAGCCGTCGGAATGAAAAACTGTTTTTT.